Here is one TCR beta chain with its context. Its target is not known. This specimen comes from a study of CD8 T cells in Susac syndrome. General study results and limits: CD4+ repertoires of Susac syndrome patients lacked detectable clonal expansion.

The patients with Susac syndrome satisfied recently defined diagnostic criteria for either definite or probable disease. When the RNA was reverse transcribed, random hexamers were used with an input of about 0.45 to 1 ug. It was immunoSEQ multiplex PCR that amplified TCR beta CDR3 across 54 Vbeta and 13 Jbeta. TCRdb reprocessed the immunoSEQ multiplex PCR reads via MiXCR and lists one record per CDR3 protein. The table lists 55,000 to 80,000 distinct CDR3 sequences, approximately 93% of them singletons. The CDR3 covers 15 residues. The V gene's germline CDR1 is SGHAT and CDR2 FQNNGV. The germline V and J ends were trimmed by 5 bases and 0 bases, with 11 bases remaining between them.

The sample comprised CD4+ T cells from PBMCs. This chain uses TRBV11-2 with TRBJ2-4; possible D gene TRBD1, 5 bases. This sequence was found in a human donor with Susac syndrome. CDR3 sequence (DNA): TGTGCCAGCAGCCCAGGGTTCCTAGCCAAAAACATTCAGTACTTC. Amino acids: CASSPGFLAKNIQYF.